This TCR beta chain was retrieved from a study of CD8 T cell repertoires and HIV-1 epitope variants. Data came from immunoSEQ multiplex PCR; TCRdb stores just in-frame clones and leaves some out. The sample lists 4,500 to 5,500 clones, around 66% occurring once. This clone was recorded a few times. Its antigen is not identified. Per the germline V gene, CDR1 is LGHNA and CDR2 is YNFKEQ. This CDR3 comprises 14 residues. V was cut by 0 bases and J by 4 bases, with 9 bases left in between. The chain has TRBV4-2 and TRBJ1-2, with D possibly being TRBD1 (5 bases). Sequenced material: cultured CD8+ T cells derived from PBMCs. This receptor was obtained from a male donor with HIV. The CDR3 bases are TGTGCCAGCAGCCAAGAAGTGAGGGGCTATGGCTACACCTTC. Residues: CASSQEVRGYGYTF.